This TCR beta chain was observed in a study of cytomegalovirus exposure and HLA in healthy donors (dated 2017 in TCRdb). For the wider study: The 666 repertoires of the first cohort and the roughly 110 validation repertoires were produced on the same platform, according to a later analysis. High-throughput TCR immunosequencing, statistical association of individual TCRs with disease status, and machine learning were combined to predict cytomegalovirus infection status. The study aimed to test whether signatures of past pathogen exposure could be identified by cataloging public T cell receptors. Along with the roughly 670-subject first cohort, a separate validation cohort of over a hundred different subjects was used.

Receptors were amplified or captured by the immunoSEQ multiplex PCR assay. For the original study's pipeline: To diagnose cytomegalovirus status from the catalog of TCR beta chain sequences, a statistical classification framework was built. This is the immuneACCESS table as TCRdb keeps it, with only in-frame sequences that have V and J called. A part of the clones is gone; compared with another copy, unresolved V genes explain less than half, and the rest is unexplained. The DNA gave D and trimming, while V, J and clone size come from that table. This sample gives roughly 330,000 clones in total; 87% of them show up just once. The ten largest clones add up to 1.2% of the sample. The donors belonged to the validation cohort of approximately 130 subjects, which was separate from the 666-subject first cohort. As concerns this clone: What this receptor recognizes is not known. Qualities for individual bases were not recorded, and no much larger clone is one base off.

Study-wide conclusions, independent of this receptor: The authors suggested that the approach could potentially be extended to other disease states and immunological phenotypes. The validation cohort had no HLA typing available for a later analysis, so co-occurrence within that cohort was assessed over all 120 or so repertoires. In vitro tests confirmed that a few of the cytomegalovirus-associated TCR beta chains recognize cytomegalovirus antigens. A later analysis found that TCRs clustered in the first cohort also tended to co-occur in the 130 or so validation repertoires, with approximately 95% of cluster scores above 0. The classifier was reported to diagnose cytomegalovirus status with high specificity and sensitivity in both the original cohort and the validation cohort. The study listed 164 TCR beta chains as associated with cytomegalovirus. While some public TCRs were present in many individuals, most TCR sequences turned up only very rarely across donors.

As encoded in the germline V gene, CDR1 is SGHRS while CDR2 is YFSETQ. V drops 2 bases and J drops 10 bases, leaving 10 bases in between. Including the terminal cysteine and phenylalanine, the CDR3 comprises 11 residues. Just the 33-base CDR3 DNA is kept, in frame starting at base 1. The sequence links TRBV5-1 to TRBJ2-7, with the D gene not confidently named. The sample consisted of PBMCs. The receptor's source is a woman aged 25 to 45 in good health and CMV-seropositive. Here the CDR3 is given as CASSFGTDQYF. The DNA sequence is given as TGCGCCAGCAGCTTCGGTACAGACCAGTACTTC.